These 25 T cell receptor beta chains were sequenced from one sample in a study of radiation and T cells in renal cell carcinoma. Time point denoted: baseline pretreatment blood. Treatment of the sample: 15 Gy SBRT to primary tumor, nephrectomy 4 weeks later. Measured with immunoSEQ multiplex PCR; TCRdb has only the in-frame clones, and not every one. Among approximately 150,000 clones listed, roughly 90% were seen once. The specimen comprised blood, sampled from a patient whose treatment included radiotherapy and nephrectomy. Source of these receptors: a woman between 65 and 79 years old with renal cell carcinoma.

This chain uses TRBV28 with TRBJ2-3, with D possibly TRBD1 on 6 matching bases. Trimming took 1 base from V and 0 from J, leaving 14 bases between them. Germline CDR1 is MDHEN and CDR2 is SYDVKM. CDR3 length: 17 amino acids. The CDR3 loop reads CASSLLAQGSSTDTQYF. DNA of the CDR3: TGTGCCAGCAGTTTATTGGCACAGGGTTCAAGCACAGATACGCAGTATTTT.

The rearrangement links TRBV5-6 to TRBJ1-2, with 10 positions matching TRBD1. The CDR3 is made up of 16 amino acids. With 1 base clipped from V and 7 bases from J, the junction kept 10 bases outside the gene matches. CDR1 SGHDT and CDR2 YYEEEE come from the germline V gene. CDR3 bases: TGTGCCAGCAGCTTGCCGGGGACAGGGGAATTAGGTGGCTACACCTTC. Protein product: CASSLPGTGELGGYTF. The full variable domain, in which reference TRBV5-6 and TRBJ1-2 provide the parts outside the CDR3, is DAGVTQSPTHLIKTRGQQVTLRCSPKSGHDTVSWYQQALGQGPQFIFQYYEEEERQRGNFPDRFSGHQFPNYSSELNVNALLLGDSALYLCASSLPGTGELGGYTFGSGTRLTVV.

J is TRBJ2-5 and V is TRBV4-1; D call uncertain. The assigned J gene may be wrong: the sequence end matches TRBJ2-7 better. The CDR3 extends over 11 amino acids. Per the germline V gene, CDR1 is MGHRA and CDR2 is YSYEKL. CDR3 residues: CASSQDDEQYF. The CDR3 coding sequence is TGCGCCAGCAGCCAAGATGACGAGCAGTACTTC.

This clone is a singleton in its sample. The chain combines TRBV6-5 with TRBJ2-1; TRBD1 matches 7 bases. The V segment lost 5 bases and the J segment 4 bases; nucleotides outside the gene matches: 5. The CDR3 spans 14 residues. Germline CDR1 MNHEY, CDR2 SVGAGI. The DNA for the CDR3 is TGTGCCAGCAGTGGAGGACAGGTTTACAATGAGCAGTTCTTC. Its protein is CASSGGQVYNEQFF.

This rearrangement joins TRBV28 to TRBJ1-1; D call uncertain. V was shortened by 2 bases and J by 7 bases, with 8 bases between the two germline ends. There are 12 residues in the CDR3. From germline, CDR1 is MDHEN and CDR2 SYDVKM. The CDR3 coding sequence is TGTGCCAGCAGTTTAGGTTTGGGTGAAGCTTTCTTT. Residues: CASSLGLGEAFF.

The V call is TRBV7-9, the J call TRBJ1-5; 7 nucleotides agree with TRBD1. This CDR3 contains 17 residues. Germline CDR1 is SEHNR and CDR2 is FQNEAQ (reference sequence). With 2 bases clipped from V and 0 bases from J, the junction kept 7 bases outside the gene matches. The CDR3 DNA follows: TGTGCCAGCAGCTTAAGTAGGACAGGTAATAGCAATCAGCCCCAGCATTTT. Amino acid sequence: CASSLSRTGNSNQPQHF.

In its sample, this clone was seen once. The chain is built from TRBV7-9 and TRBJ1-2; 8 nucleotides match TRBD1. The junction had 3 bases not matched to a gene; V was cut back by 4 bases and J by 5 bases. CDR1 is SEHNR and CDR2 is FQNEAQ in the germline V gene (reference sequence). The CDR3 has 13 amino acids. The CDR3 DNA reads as TGTGCCAGCAGCTCGACAGGGGAGTATGGCTACACCTTC. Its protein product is CASSSTGEYGYTF.

CDR3 coding DNA: TGTGCCAGCAGCTCACCCTCTGCGGGGGCGGGAGATACGCAGTATTTT. Residues: CASSSPSAGAGDTQYF. The chain recombines TRBV9 with TRBJ2-3; D might be TRBD2 (7 bases). This CDR3 has 16 amino acids. Trimming left V 4 bases short and J 5 bases short, with 20 bases between. Looked up from germline, CDR1 is SGDLS and CDR2 is YYNGEE.

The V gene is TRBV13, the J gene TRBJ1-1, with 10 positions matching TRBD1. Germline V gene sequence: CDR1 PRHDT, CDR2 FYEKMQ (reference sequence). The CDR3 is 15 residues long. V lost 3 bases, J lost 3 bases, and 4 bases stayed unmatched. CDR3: CASSFSGTGDTEAFF. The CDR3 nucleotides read TGTGCCAGCAGCTTTTCCGGGACAGGGGACACTGAAGCTTTCTTT.

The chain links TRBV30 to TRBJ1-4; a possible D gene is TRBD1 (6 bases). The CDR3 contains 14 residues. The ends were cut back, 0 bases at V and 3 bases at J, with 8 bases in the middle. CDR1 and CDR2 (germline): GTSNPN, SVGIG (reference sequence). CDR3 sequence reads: CAWSVGASNEKLFF. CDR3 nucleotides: TGTGCCTGGAGTGTGGGGGCCTCTAATGAAAAACTGTTTTTT.

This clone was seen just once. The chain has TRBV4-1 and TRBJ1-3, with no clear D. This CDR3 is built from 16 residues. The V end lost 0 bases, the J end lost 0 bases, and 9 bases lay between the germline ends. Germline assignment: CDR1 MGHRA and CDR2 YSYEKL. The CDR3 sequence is CASSQDPGPSGNTIYF. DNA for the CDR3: TGCGCCAGCAGCCAAGATCCGGGCCCCTCTGGAAACACCATATATTTT.

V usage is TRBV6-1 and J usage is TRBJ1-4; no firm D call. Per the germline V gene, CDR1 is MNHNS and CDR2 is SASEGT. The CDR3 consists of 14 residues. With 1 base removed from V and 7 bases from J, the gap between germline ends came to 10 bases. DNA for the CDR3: TGTGCCAGCAGTGAAGGTGGTACGGGTGAAAAACTGTTTTTT. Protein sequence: CASSEGGTGEKLFF.

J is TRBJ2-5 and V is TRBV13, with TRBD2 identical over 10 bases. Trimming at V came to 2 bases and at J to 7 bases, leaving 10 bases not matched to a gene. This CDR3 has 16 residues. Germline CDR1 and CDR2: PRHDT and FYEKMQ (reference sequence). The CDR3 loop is CASSLSTSGPRGTQYF. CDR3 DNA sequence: TGTGCCAGCAGCTTATCGACTAGCGGGCCTCGAGGGACCCAGTACTTC.

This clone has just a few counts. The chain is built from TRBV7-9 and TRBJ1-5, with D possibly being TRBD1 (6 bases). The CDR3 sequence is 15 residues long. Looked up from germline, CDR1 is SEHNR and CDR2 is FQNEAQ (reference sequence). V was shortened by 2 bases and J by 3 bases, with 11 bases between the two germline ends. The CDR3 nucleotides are TGTGCCAGCAGCTTACAGGGGTTAGCCAATCAGCCCCAGCATTTT. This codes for CASSLQGLANQPQHF. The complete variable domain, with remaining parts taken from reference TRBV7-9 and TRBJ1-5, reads DTGVSQNPRHKITKRGQNVTFRCDPISEHNRLYWYRQTLGQGPEFLTYFQNEAQLEKSRLLSDRFSAERPKGSFSTLEIQRTEQGDSAMYLCASSLQGLANQPQHFGDGTRLSIL.

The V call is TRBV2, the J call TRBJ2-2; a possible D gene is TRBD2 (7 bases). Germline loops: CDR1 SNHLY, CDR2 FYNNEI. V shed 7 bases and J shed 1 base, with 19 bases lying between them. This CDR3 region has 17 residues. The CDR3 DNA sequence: TGTGCCAGCATCCCCAGTACTAGGGGGGGGAACACCGGGGAGCTGTTTTTT. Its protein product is CASIPSTRGGNTGELFF.

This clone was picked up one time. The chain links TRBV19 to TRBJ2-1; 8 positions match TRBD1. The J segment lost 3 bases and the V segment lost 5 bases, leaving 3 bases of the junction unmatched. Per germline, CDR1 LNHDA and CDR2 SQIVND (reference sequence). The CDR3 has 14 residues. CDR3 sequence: CASSLDRVYNEQFF. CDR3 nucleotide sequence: TGTGCCAGTAGTCTGGACAGGGTCTACAATGAGCAGTTCTTC. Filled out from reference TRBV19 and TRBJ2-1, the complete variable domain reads DGGITQSPKYLFRKEGQNVTLSCEQNLNHDAMYWYRQDPGQGLRLIYYSQIVNDFQKGDIAEGYSVSREKKESFPLTVTSAQKNPTAFYLCASSLDRVYNEQFFGPGTRLTVL.

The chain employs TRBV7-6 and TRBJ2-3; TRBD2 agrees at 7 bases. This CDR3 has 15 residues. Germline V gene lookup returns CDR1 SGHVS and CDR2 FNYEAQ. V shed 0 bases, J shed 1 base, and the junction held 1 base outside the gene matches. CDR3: CASSLAAGGTDTQYF. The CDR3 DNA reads TGTGCCAGCAGCTTAGCGGCGGGGGGCACAGATACGCAGTATTTT.

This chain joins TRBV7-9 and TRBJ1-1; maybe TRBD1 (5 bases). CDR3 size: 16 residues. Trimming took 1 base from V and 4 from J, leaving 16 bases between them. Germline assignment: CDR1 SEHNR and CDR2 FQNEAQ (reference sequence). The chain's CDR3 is CASSLGEGKAGTEAFF. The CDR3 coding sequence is TGTGCCAGCAGCTTAGGGGAGGGGAAGGCGGGCACTGAAGCTTTCTTT.

The CDR3 nucleotides read TGTGCCAGCAGTTCGGGGACCCGCTCCTACAATGAGCAGTTCTTC. The encoded protein is CASSSGTRSYNEQFF. This sequence joins TRBV27 and TRBJ2-1; TRBD1 or TRBD2 may be the D gene (5 bases each). V was cut by 4 bases and J by 0 bases, with 10 bases left in between. The CDR3 covers 15 residues. Germline values: CDR1 MNHEY, CDR2 SMNVEV (reference sequence).

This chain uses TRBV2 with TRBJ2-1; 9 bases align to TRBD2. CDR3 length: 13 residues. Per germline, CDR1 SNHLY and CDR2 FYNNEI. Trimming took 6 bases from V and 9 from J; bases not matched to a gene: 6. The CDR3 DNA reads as TGTGCCAGCAGCCGCGGGGGGGCCTTTGAGCAGTTCTTC. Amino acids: CASSRGGAFEQFF.

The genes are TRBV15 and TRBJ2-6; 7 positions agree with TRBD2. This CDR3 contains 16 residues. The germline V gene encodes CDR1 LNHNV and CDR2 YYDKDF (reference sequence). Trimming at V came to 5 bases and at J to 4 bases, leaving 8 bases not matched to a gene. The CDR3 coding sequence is TGTGCCACCAGCGGCAGCGGGGTATCCGGGGCCAACGTCCTGACTTTC. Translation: CATSGSGVSGANVLTF. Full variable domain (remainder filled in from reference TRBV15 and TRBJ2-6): DAMVIQNPRYQVTQFGKPVTLSCSQTLNHNVMYWYQQKSSQAPKLLFHYYDKDFNNEADTPDNFQSRRPNTSFCFLDIRSPGLGDTAMYLCATSGSGVSGANVLTFGAGSRLTVL.

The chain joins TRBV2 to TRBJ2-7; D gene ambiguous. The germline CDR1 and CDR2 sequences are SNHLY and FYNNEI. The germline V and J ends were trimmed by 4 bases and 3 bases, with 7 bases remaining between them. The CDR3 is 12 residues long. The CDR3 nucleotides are TGTGCCAGCAGTGTATCCAGCTACGAGCAGTACTTC. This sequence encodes CASSVSSYEQYF.

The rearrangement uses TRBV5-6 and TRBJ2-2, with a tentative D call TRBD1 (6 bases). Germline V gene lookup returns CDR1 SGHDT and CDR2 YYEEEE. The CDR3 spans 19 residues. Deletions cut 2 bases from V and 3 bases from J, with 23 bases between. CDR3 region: CASSFFTTGPSWDTGELFF. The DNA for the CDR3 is TGTGCCAGCAGCTTTTTTACAACAGGGCCTTCCTGGGACACCGGGGAGCTGTTTTTT.

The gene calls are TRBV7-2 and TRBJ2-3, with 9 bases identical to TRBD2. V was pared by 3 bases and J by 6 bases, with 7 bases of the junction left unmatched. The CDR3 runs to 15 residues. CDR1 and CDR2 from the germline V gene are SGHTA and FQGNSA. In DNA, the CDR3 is TGTGCCAGCAGCTTTCTGGCGGGGGGGCCGGATACGCAGTATTTT. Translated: CASSFLAGGPDTQYF. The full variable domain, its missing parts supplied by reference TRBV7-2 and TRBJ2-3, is GAGVSQSPSNKVTEKGKDVELRCDPISGHTALYWYRQSLGQGLEFLIYFQGNSAPDKSGLPSDRFSAERTGGSVSTLTIQRTQQEDSAVYLCASSFLAGGPDTQYFGPGTRLTVL.

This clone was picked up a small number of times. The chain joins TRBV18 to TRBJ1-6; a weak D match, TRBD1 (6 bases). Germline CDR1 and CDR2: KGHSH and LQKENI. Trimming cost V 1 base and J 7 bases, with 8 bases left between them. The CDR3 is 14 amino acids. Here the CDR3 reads CASSPRQENSPLHF. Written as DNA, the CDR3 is TGTGCCAGCTCACCACGACAGGAGAATTCACCCCTCCACTTT.